This T cell receptor beta chain comes out of a study of early T cells in non-severe SARS-CoV-2 infection. This clonotype occurred a few times. V lost 4 bases to trimming and J lost 6 bases; unmatched junction nucleotides: 6. The CDR3 totals 15 residues. Per germline, CDR1 SGHRS and CDR2 YFSETQ. Attached unique molecular identifiers marked individual cDNA molecules. TCRdb re-called the 5' RACE reads with MiXCR, one entry per CDR3 protein. The sample shows some 97,000 distinct CDR3 sequences, approximately 11% of them seen only once. Sample: whole blood, taken at baseline. The chain is built from TRBV5-1 and TRBJ2-2; 10 bases are a match to TRBD1. The receptor was derived from an adult who was a healthcare worker with PCR-confirmed SARS-CoV-2 infection or an uninfected control (not recorded which). This CDR3 reads CASSQRQGAAGELFF. The CDR3 DNA follows: TGCGCCAGCAGCCAAAGACAGGGGGCCGCCGGGGAGCTGTTTTTT. The entire variable domain, with the rest obtained from reference TRBV5-1 and TRBJ2-2, is as follows: KAGVTQTPRYLIKTRGQQVTLSCSPISGHRSVSWYQQTPGQGLQFLFEYFSETQRNKGNFPGRFSGRQFSNSRSEMNVSTLELGDSALYLCASSQRQGAAGELFFGEGSRLTVL.